This entry concerns a single T cell receptor beta chain. In its sample, this clone was seen a few times. No antigen is known for it. One base away there is no much larger clone; base qualities are not given. The data derive from a study of cytomegalovirus exposure and HLA in healthy donors (dated by TCRdb to about 2017). With regard to the full study: An earlier analysis of some 500 of the donors reported roughly 270 Gb of sequence data and around 110 million unique TCR beta sequences from 150 million to 200 million T cells. An early release that covered some 630 HLA-typed donors contained about 300 gigabases of sequencing data and tens of millions of unique TCR sequences. The genetic ancestry cluster associated with self-reported Caucasian donors included about 81% of the 398 genotyped donors. The study aimed to test whether signatures of past pathogen exposure could be identified by cataloging public T cell receptors. The study profiled the T cell repertoires of fewer than 850 subjects by immunosequencing and related them to cytomegalovirus serostatus. Along with the approximately 620-subject first cohort, a separate validation cohort of over a hundred different subjects was used. To predict cytomegalovirus infection status, the study combined high-throughput TCR immunosequencing, statistical association of individual TCRs with disease status, and machine learning. A later analysis re-examined previously published TCR beta repertoires from 500 to 700 donors and added high-resolution HLA genotyping to investigate patterns of TCR occurrence. The later analysis used no new phenotypic data to find candidate immune exposures, relying instead on TCR beta sequences and their occurrence across donors. In an earlier analysis of 550 to 700 of the donors, high-throughput TCR beta sequencing was used to judge whether each TCR beta V gene segment behaved as functional or pseudogenic. Donor age, sex, ethnicity and CMV serostatus were compiled together with the repertoire data. A later genetic analysis used genome-wide SNP genotypes for about 60% of the roughly 670 donors, treating that subset as a discovery cohort. All discovery cohort repertoires had been generated on a single sequencing platform. HLA typing included class I and class II loci at four-digit resolution. Typing coverage differed by locus: A, B, C, DRB1 and DQB1 were typed in roughly 629-640 donors, DQA1 in approximately 520, DPA1 in 600 to 610, and DPB1 in roughly 470. Because of strong linkage in the cohort, five DR-DQ haplotypes were treated as single units for association and clustering. Among about 370 genotyped donors of the cohort, an average of about 240,000 unique TCR beta nucleotide sequences was sequenced per donor, of which 15% to 20% were non-productive. Summary of the overall study and its limitations: According to a later analysis, TCR association rates differed among HLA loci, with DRB1 alleles showing the most associated TCRs and HLA-C alleles showing the fewest. Because some donors lacked HLA typing at each locus, the association tests relied only on the typed subset. Compared with the roughly 600-donor mean, donors in an Asian-associated ancestry cluster had fewer N-insertions in productive TCRs, according to a later genetic analysis. While some public TCRs were present in many individuals, most TCR sequences turned up only very rarely across donors. An association between a missense DCLRE1C variant and V-gene and J-gene trimming of TCR beta chains was found in a later genetic analysis and replicated in an independent cohort. Correlated functional status among segregating V segments might be attributable to linkage disequilibrium, but an unknown experimental factor could not be ruled out. A few of the identified cytomegalovirus-associated TCR beta chains were confirmed in vitro to be specific for cytomegalovirus antigens. Because counts were too low, roughly 18 rarely observed V segments, including chromosome 9 orphons, were left out of the earlier analysis of approximately 500 of the donors. The authors suggested that the approach could potentially be generalized to other disease states and immunological phenotypes. An earlier analysis of around 500 of the donors showed that most TCR beta V segments appeared in productive rearrangements either about 87% or about 30% of the time, which broadly matched IMGT annotations. Immune exposure information for the cohort was limited to CMV serostatus. In both the original and validation cohorts, the classifier was reported to diagnose cytomegalovirus status with high specificity and sensitivity. Sequencing depth was assumed to be roughly uniform across donors in the presence/absence analyses, though that assumption may not hold. A further reported finding was that TCR beta sequences accurately predicted the HLA-A and HLA-B alleles for most subjects in the first cohort. According to a later analysis, parvovirus B19, influenza, CMV and Epstein-Barr virus appeared linked to several top co-occurrence clusters. Specific HLA alleles were associated with about 17,000 TCR beta sequences at a false discovery rate of 0.05 in a later analysis. When HLA alleles, especially DR and DQ, strongly co-occurred, attributing TCR associations to individual alleles was difficult. In a later analysis, HLA-associated TCR beta chains were found to be more clonally expanded and to have lower generation probabilities than equally common non-associated chains. The cohort was sequenced for TCR beta chains only, and without alpha or paired-chain data the features that could be detected were limited. Most CMV-associated TCR beta chains appeared to be HLA-restricted in a later analysis, and the HLA associations seemed to be driven largely by CMV exposure. In the study, approximately 150 TCR beta chains were listed as associated with cytomegalovirus. A cluster of highly shared sequence variants was judged likely to be a technical artifact of the sequencing pipeline.

The cohort consisted of 600 or so healthy bone marrow donors. All cohort members were sampled while nominally healthy, although unrecorded immune exposures were likely present. The donor was CMV seronegative and belonged to the group of over 300 seronegative cohort members. A peripheral blood sample was collected from each donor, and TCR beta sequencing was performed on peripheral blood mononuclear cells. The Qiagen DNeasy Blood Extraction Kit was used to extract genomic DNA from the blood cell samples. Libraries were built with the immunoSEQ multiplex PCR assay. For the multiplex PCR, a mixture combining 60 forward primers for TCR Vbeta segments and 13 reverse primers for TCR Jbeta segments was used. The CDR3 region of rearranged TCR beta genes was amplified from genomic DNA by a multiplex PCR assay. The Illumina HiSeq System was used to sequence the amplified TCR beta libraries as 87-base-pair reads. Under the source paper's analysis protocol: A later analysis counted around 72 million unique TCR beta chains across the 600 to 850 repertoires, and approximately 11 million of these chains were shared by at least two donors. Raw reads were error-corrected and collapsed into unique sequences by a nearest-neighbor algorithm in which closely related sequences were merged to remove PCR and sequencing errors. V, D and J gene segments were assigned by aligning CDR3 sequences to IMGT reference sequences. For a sequence to be retained, at least a six-nucleotide match to both a V gene segment and a J gene segment was required. A rearrangement was called productive if the CDR3 had no stop codons and remained in frame with V and J, and every other rearrangement was called non-productive. CDR3 was defined by IMGT convention, running from the second conserved V-encoded cysteine to the conserved J-encoded phenylalanine. In an earlier analysis of approximately 500 of the donors, sequences lacking an unambiguous match to a single V gene segment were excluded. In an earlier analysis of 500 to 750 of the donors, V segments were called functional above 56.7% productive rearrangements and were called segregating when the between-donor standard deviation exceeded 5%. A statistical classification framework was developed to diagnose cytomegalovirus status using the catalog of TCR beta chain sequences. In a later analysis, V and J genes were assigned by comparing TCR nucleotide sequences against IMGT/GENE-DB human TR gene sequences. A later analysis assigned CDR3 sequences and most-parsimonious VDJ recombination scenarios with the TCRdist pipeline. A later analysis defined each TCR beta chain by its CDR3 amino acid sequence plus V-gene family, and excluded reads lacking a unique V-gene family. To address suspected cross-contamination and a sequencing artifact, a later analysis removed 450 to 700 highly shared, low-generation-probability nucleotide sequences. A later analysis calculated a clonal expansion index for each public chain from normalized within-repertoire ranks of inferred template counts. In a later analysis, generation probabilities were computed with a VDJ recombination model fitted to out-of-frame rearrangements, and the resulting probabilities were checked against IGoR. In a later analysis, TCR-TCR, TCR-HLA and TCR-CMV co-occurrence was scored with hypergeometric tests, and a repertoire-size bias correction was applied to TCR pairs. To estimate false discovery rates, a later analysis permuted the HLA or CMV assignments 20 times. In a later analysis, co-occurring TCRs were grouped using DBSCAN, and TCRdist sequence similarity was added for clustering within HLA-allele-positive subsets. Repertoires with fewer than 30,000 or more than 120,000 public chains, plus five repertoires with anomalous nucleotide sharing, were excluded from co-occurrence clustering. This is the immuneACCESS table as TCRdb keeps it, with only in-frame sequences that have V and J called. A part of the clones is gone; compared with another copy, unresolved V genes explain less than half, and the rest is unexplained. V and J calls and clone size are as listed in that table; D and trimming were resolved from the DNA. Counted in this sample were more than 140,000 clones; about 77% of them appeared once. Around 1.5% of the sample is held by the ten biggest clonotypes.

This clonotype was sampled from a female donor in good health and CMV-seronegative. What was sequenced was PBMCs.

The DNA sequence reads TGTGCCAGCAGTTACACACAGGGGGGATCTGAAGCTTTCTTT. Its translation reads: CASSYTQGGSEAFF. The chain was built from TRBV6-5 and TRBJ1-1; TRBD1 agrees with 8 junctional bases. Relative to germline, V is missing 2 bases and J is missing 6 bases, with 5 bases of the junction outside any gene match. The CDR3 spans 14 residues, from the cysteine through the phenylalanine. CDR3 DNA is the only sequence kept; it has 42 bases, read in frame from the first base. CDR1 and CDR2 are read off the germline V gene as MNHEY and SVGAGI.